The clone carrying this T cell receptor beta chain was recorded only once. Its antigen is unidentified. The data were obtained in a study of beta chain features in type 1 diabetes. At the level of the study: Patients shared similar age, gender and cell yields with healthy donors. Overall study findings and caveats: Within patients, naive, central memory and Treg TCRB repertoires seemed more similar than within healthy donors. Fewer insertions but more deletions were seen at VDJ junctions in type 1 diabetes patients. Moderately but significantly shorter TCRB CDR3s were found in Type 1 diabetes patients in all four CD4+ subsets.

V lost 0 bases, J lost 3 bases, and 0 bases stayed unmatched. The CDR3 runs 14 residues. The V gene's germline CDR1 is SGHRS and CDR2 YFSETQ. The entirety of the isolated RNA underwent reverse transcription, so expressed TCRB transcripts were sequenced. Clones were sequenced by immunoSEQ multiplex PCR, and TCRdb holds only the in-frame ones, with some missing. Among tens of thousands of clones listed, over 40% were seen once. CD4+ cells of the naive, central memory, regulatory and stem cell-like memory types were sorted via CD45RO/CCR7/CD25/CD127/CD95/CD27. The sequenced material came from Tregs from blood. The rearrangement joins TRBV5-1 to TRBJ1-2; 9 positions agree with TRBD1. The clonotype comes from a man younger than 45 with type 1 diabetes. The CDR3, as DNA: TGCGCCAGCAGCTTGGGGGACAGGGACTATGGCTACACCTTC. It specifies CASSLGDRDYGYTF.